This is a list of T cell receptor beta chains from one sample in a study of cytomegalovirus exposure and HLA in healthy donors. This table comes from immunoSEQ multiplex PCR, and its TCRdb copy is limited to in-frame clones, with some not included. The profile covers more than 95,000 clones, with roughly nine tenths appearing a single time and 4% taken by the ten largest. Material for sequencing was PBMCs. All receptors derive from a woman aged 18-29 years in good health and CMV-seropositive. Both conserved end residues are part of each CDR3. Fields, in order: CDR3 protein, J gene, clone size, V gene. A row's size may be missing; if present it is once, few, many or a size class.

CASSLQGSANEKLFF | TRBJ1-4 | - | TRBV25-1
CASSLDSQDLAKNIQYF | TRBJ2-4 | - | TRBV11-3
CASSLTLGTGKHF | TRBJ1-5 | - | TRBV5-1
CASSPVGTGTGGYEQYF | TRBJ2-7 | - | TRBV4-1
CASSPIGYETQYF | TRBJ2-5 | - | TRBV5-4
CASSETSSDTGELFF | TRBJ2-2 | - | TRBV10-2
CASTPGDYGYTF | TRBJ1-2 | few | TRBV2
CASSSPDISEKLFF | TRBJ1-4 | - | TRBV28
CASSGYRVVQYF | TRBJ2-3 | - | TRBV28
CASSDRSSGDVADTQYF | TRBJ2-3 | - | TRBV6-1
CASSFGQGARNEQFF | TRBJ2-1 | - | TRBV28
CASSPWMGRGQGDTQYF | TRBJ2-3 | - | TRBV5-1
CASGAGNSGQFF | TRBJ2-1 | - | TRBV28
CASRGGRTSYEQYF | TRBJ2-7 | - | TRBV28
CASSPGAEAGDTQYF | TRBJ2-3 | once | TRBV7-7
CASSILAARTDTQYF | TRBJ2-3 | - | TRBV19
CASRTGGSTDTQYF | TRBJ2-3 | - | TRBV2
CASSLRQPYNEQFF | TRBJ2-1 | - | TRBV5-4
CASSQVILGVATNEKLFF | TRBJ1-4 | - | TRBV4-2
CASSFGQDDQPQHF | TRBJ1-5 | - | TRBV5-6
CASSEYEQETQYF | TRBJ2-5 | - | TRBV25-1
CASSYLSGNTDTQYF | TRBJ2-3 | - | TRBV6-5
CASRGDITYEQYF | TRBJ2-7 | - | TRBV2
CASSLVKPPYEQYF | TRBJ2-7 | - | TRBV5-1
CASSFDTLWGGEQYF | TRBJ2-7 | - | TRBV28